The 25 T cell receptor beta chains below were found in one sample sequenced in a study of T cell responses to AZD1222 COVID-19 vaccine. The protocol was immunoSEQ multiplex PCR, while the TCRdb copy is restricted to in-frame clones and leaves out a portion. The sample records more than 150,000 clones, 70% to 90% being singletons. This specimen was peripheral blood, taken 28 days after the second AZD1222 dose. These receptors were taken from an adult who received the AZD1222 COVID-19 vaccine.

V gene TRBV19 combines with J gene TRBJ2-1, with 9 bases that match TRBD2. Trimming cost V 9 bases and J 7 bases; bases outside gene matches: 7. Looked up from germline, CDR1 is LNHDA and CDR2 is SQIVND (reference sequence). The CDR3 is 13 residues long. The DNA for the CDR3 is TGTGCCAGCTTAGCGGGAGAGGGAAATGAGCAGTTCTTC. The encoded protein is CASLAGEGNEQFF.

J is TRBJ2-1 and V is TRBV6-5, with D perhaps matching TRBD1 (5 bases). Germline V gene sequence: CDR1 MNHEY, CDR2 SVGAGI. The V end lost 0 bases, the J end lost 10 bases, and 16 bases lay between the germline ends. This CDR3 is built from 15 residues. The CDR3 nucleotides read TGTGCCAGCAGTTACTCGAGATCGTTGGGGCAAGAGCAGTTCTTC. Protein sequence: CASSYSRSLGQEQFF.

This rearrangement joins TRBV28 to TRBJ2-1, with 9 nucleotides matching TRBD2. Germline V gene data show CDR1 as MDHEN and CDR2 as SYDVKM. With V trimmed by 5 bases and J by 8 bases, 19 bases remained unmatched. The CDR3 contains 18 residues. CDR3 sequence: CASSPPRGVAGVKDEQFF. DNA of the CDR3: TGTGCCAGCAGTCCGCCCCGAGGGGTAGCGGGAGTAAAGGATGAGCAGTTCTTC.

The rearrangement joins TRBV18 to TRBJ2-7; no definite D call. The CDR3 has 14 amino acids. Trimming removed 1 base at V and 1 base at J, with 8 bases between. Germline V lookup: CDR1 KGHSH, CDR2 LQKENI. CDR3 sequence reads: CASSPRAPSYEQYF. CDR3 bases: TGTGCCAGCTCACCACGGGCCCCATCCTACGAGCAGTACTTC. The full variable domain, its missing parts supplied by reference TRBV18 and TRBJ2-7, is NAGVMQNPRHLVRRRGQEARLRCSPMKGHSHVYWYRQLPEEGLKFMVYLQKENIIDESGMPKERFSAEFPKEGPSILRIQQVVRGDSAAYFCASSPRAPSYEQYFGPGTRLTVT.

The gene calls are TRBV24-1 and TRBJ1-5; 9 bases are a match to TRBD1. With 3 bases clipped from V and 6 bases from J, the junction kept 8 bases outside the gene matches. Per the germline V gene, CDR1 is KGHDR and CDR2 is SFDVKD. CDR3 length: 16 amino acids. The CDR3 loop reads CATSDPRQGDVQPQHF. CDR3 coding DNA: TGTGCCACCAGTGATCCCCGACAGGGGGATGTTCAGCCCCAGCATTTT.

The V and J genes are TRBV28 and TRBJ2-7; 8 nucleotides line up with TRBD2. Germline assignment: CDR1 MDHEN and CDR2 SYDVKM. The J segment lost 2 bases and the V segment lost 5 bases, leaving 11 bases of the junction unmatched. This CDR3 comprises 16 residues. The CDR3 coding sequence is TGTGCCAGCAGTGGGTCCAGCGGGAGTAGAACCTACGAGCAGTACTTC. This gives the protein CASSGSSGSRTYEQYF.

The chain combines TRBV5-5 with TRBJ2-2, with 7 positions matching TRBD1. The CDR3 has 16 residues. Germline CDR1 reads SGHKS; CDR2 reads YYEKEE (reference sequence). After removal of 5 bases from V and 4 bases from J, the junction contained 11 bases not matched to a gene. CDR3 bases: TGTGCCAGCAGTACCAGCCAAGGGGGCATCACCGGGGAGCTGTTTTTT. Amino acids: CASSTSQGGITGELFF. The complete variable domain, with remaining parts taken from reference TRBV5-5 and TRBJ2-2, reads DAGVTQSPTHLIKTRGQQVTLRCSPISGHKSVSWYQQVLGQGPQFIFQYYEKEERGRGNFPDRFSARQFPNYSSELNVNALLLGDSALYLCASSTSQGGITGELFFGEGSRLTVL.

This clone was seen only once. This chain joins TRBV6-5 and TRBJ2-1; D remains unclear. V shed 4 bases and J shed 0 bases, with 13 bases lying between them. CDR1 and CDR2 from the germline V gene are MNHEY and SVGAGI. CDR3 length: 16 amino acids. The CDR3: CASSSYGESSYNEQFF. The CDR3 nucleotides read TGTGCCAGCAGTTCCTACGGAGAAAGCTCCTACAATGAGCAGTTCTTC.

The rearrangement joins TRBV18 to TRBJ2-5; TRBD1 aligns across 11 bases. Trimming cost V 1 base and J 4 bases; bases outside gene matches: 2. The germline gives CDR1 KGHSH, CDR2 LQKENI. The CDR3 runs 15 residues. The CDR3, as DNA: TGTGCCAGCTCACCACGGGACAGGGGGACAGAGACCCAGTACTTC. Amino acids: CASSPRDRGTETQYF.

The rearrangement uses TRBV27 and TRBJ1-5; 7 nucleotides match TRBD1. Trimming removed 5 bases from V and 12 bases from J; junction bases left unmatched: 22. The CDR3 contains 17 residues. The germline V gene encodes CDR1 MNHEY and CDR2 SMNVEV (reference sequence). The CDR3 DNA reads TGTGCCAGCAGTACAATTCCCACAGGGGCTAGAATCAGTGTCCAGCATTTT. It specifies CASSTIPTGARISVQHF.

This chain links TRBV19 with TRBJ2-7, with 7 nucleotides matching TRBD1. Trimming cost V 3 bases and J 3 bases; bases outside gene matches: 5. CDR1 and CDR2 from the germline V gene are LNHDA and SQIVND (reference sequence). This CDR3 spans 14 amino acids. In DNA, the CDR3 is TGTGCCAGTAGTATCCCGACAGGGAACTACGAGCAGTACTTC. It codes for CASSIPTGNYEQYF.

A word on this clone: This same CDR3 is encoded by further DNA sequences in the sample. This rearrangement joins TRBV7-2 to TRBJ2-7; D remains unclear. The CDR3 consists of 13 residues. Germline CDR1 reads SGHTA; CDR2 reads FQGNSA. The V end lost 3 bases, the J end lost 0 bases, and 6 bases lay between the germline ends. CDR3 sequence: CASSLPSSYEQYF. As DNA, the CDR3 is TGTGCCAGCAGCTTGCCCAGCTCCTACGAGCAGTACTTC.

The chain uses TRBV7-2 and TRBJ1-1, with D uncertain. Trimming removed 1 base at V and 1 base at J, with 7 bases between. The CDR3 is 14 residues long. The germline gives CDR1 SGHTA, CDR2 FQGNSA. The CDR3 is CASSLGQANTEAFF. CDR3 DNA: TGTGCCAGCAGCTTAGGGCAGGCGAACACTGAAGCTTTCTTT.

The chain recombines TRBV7-2 with TRBJ2-3, with TRBD2 identical over 13 bases. The germline V gene has CDR1 SGHTA and CDR2 FQGNSA. V lost 1 base to trimming and J lost 7 bases; unmatched junction nucleotides: 8. The CDR3 consists of 17 residues. CDR3 protein: CASSLVGTSGTSNTQYF. For the CDR3, the DNA is TGTGCCAGCAGCTTAGTAGGGACTAGCGGGACTTCGAATACGCAGTATTTT.

The rearrangement joins TRBV24-1 to TRBJ2-5; D ambiguous. In germline, CDR1 is KGHDR, CDR2 SFDVKD. The CDR3 is 12 amino acids. The ends were cut back, 8 bases at V and 8 bases at J, with 14 bases in the middle. The CDR3: CATNVFNDTQYF. Written as DNA, the CDR3 is TGTGCCACCAACGTCTTCAACGACACCCAGTACTTC.

J is TRBJ2-5 and V is TRBV24-1, with D perhaps TRBD1 or TRBD2 (5 bases each). The CDR3 length is 16 residues. Germline V CDR1 and CDR2: KGHDR, SFDVKD. V shed 4 bases and J shed 1 base, with 15 bases lying between them. CDR3 in amino acids: CATSEEPGPLQETQYF. In DNA, the CDR3 is TGTGCCACCAGTGAGGAACCGGGACCCCTCCAAGAGACCCAGTACTTC.

This clone appeared a single time. The V and J genes are TRBV5-6 and TRBJ1-1, with 9 bases that match TRBD1. CDR1 SGHDT and CDR2 YYEEEE come from the germline V gene. The CDR3 loop spans 15 amino acids. The V segment lost 3 bases and the J segment 5 bases; nucleotides outside the gene matches: 8. CDR3 in amino acids: CASSSPWGQGTEAFF. CDR3 coding DNA: TGTGCCAGCAGCTCGCCGTGGGGACAGGGAACTGAAGCTTTCTTT.

The rearrangement uses TRBV19 and TRBJ2-5; 9 bases agree with TRBD2. The CDR3 is 15 residues long. Unmatched junction bases numbered 5, after V lost 1 base and J lost 5 bases. CDR1 and CDR2 from the germline V gene are LNHDA and SQIVND (reference sequence). For the CDR3, the DNA is TGTGCCAGTAGTATAGTAGCGGGAGAGGTTGAGACCCAGTACTTC. The encoded protein is CASSIVAGEVETQYF.

The chain carries TRBV28 and TRBJ2-7, with TRBD2 as a possible D gene (7 bases). There are 15 residues in the CDR3. V was cut by 8 bases and J by 5 bases, with 22 bases left in between. Germline-derived CDR1 and CDR2 are MDHEN and SYDVKM. The CDR3 DNA reads TGTGCCAGCGGAACCGGGGAGGGGGGCTTCGACGAGCAGTACTTC. It is translated as CASGTGEGGFDEQYF.

The chain is built from TRBV6-5 and TRBJ1-1; D gene ambiguous. Trimming shortened V by 8 bases and J by 4 bases, and 14 bases separated the two germline ends. The germline CDR1 and CDR2 sequences are MNHEY and SVGAGI. This CDR3 contains 13 residues. The CDR3 nucleotides are TGTGCCAGCCTGCGGGAGGCTATCACTGAAGCTTTCTTT. This translates into CASLREAITEAFF.

The V call is TRBV24-1, the J call TRBJ2-1, with 8 nucleotides matching TRBD2. The CDR3 runs 13 residues. V shed 1 base and J 10 bases; nucleotides not matched to a gene: 2. CDR1 is KGHDR and CDR2 is SFDVKD in the germline V gene. Written as DNA, the CDR3 is TGTGCCACCAGTGATTTTGTAGCGGGGGAGCAGTTCTTC. It specifies CATSDFVAGEQFF.

The chain links TRBV24-1 to TRBJ1-2; TRBD1 matches 8 bases. CDR3 length equals 12 residues. The V gene end was trimmed by 11 bases and the J gene end by 8 bases; junction bases not matched to a gene: 9. Germline V lookup: CDR1 KGHDR, CDR2 SFDVKD. CDR3 sequence: CAISQGENGYTF. CDR3 DNA sequence: TGTGCCATCTCACAGGGGGAAAACGGCTACACCTTC.

The J gene is TRBJ1-5, the V gene TRBV10-3, with D perhaps TRBD1 (5 bases). The CDR3 is 15 amino acids. Germline CDR1 reads ENHRY; CDR2 reads SYGVKD. V shed 4 bases and J shed 4 bases, with 14 bases lying between them. CDR3: CAISAQGGPNQPQHF. The CDR3 DNA reads as TGTGCCATCAGTGCCCAGGGCGGGCCGAATCAGCCCCAGCATTTT.

The J gene is TRBJ1-5, the V gene TRBV7-2; D possibly corresponds to TRBD1 (5 bases). Germline V gene lookup returns CDR1 SGHTA and CDR2 FQGNSA. There are 15 residues in the CDR3. Trimming took off 5 bases at V and 0 bases at J, with 11 bases between the two ends. The CDR3 region has the DNA TGTGCCAGCAGCCTCGGGACCGGTAGCAATCAGCCCCAGCATTTT. This gives the protein CASSLGTGSNQPQHF. Drawing the rest from reference TRBV7-2 and TRBJ1-5, the complete variable domain is GAGVSQSPSNKVTEKGKDVELRCDPISGHTALYWYRQSLGQGLEFLIYFQGNSAPDKSGLPSDRFSAERTGGSVSTLTIQRTQQEDSAVYLCASSLGTGSNQPQHFGDGTRLSIL.

V gene TRBV6-5 combines with J gene TRBJ1-3; D may be TRBD1 (5 bases). V shed 6 bases and J shed 8 bases, with 17 bases lying between them. Looked up from germline, CDR1 is MNHEY and CDR2 is SVGAGI. This CDR3 has 14 residues. CDR3: CASSSQDKDDTIYF. The CDR3 nucleotides read TGTGCCAGCAGCTCCCAGGACAAGGATGACACCATATATTTT.